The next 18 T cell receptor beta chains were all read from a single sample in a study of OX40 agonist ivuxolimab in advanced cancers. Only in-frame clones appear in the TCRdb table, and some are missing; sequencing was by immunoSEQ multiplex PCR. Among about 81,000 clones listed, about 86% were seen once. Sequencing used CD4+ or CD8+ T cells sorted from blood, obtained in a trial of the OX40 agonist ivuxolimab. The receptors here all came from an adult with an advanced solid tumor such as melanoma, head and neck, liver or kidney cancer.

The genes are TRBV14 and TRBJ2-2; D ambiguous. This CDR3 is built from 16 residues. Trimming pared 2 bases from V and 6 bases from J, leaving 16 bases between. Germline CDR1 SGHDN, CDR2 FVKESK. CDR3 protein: CASSQNLVAAAGELFF. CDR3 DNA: TGTGCCAGCAGCCAAAACTTAGTGGCGGCCGCCGGGGAGCTGTTTTTT. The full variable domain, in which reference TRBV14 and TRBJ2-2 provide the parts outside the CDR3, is EAGVTQFPSHSVIEKGQTVTLRCDPISGHDNLYWYRRVMGKEIKFLLHFVKESKQDESGMPNNRFLAERTGGTYSTLKVQPAELEDSGVYFCASSQNLVAAAGELFFGEGSRLTVL.

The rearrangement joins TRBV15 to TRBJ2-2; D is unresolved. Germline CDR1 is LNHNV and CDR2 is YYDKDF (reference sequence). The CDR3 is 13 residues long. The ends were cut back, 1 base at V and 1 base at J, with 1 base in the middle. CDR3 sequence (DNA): TGTGCCACCAGCAGAGTGAACACCGGGGAGCTGTTTTTT. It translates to CATSRVNTGELFF.

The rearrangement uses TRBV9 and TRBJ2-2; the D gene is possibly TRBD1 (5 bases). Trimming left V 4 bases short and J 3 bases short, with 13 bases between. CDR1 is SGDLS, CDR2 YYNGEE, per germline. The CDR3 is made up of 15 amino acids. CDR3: CASSPRVGDTGELFF. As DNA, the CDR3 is TGTGCCAGCAGCCCTAGGGTAGGGGACACCGGGGAGCTGTTTTTT.

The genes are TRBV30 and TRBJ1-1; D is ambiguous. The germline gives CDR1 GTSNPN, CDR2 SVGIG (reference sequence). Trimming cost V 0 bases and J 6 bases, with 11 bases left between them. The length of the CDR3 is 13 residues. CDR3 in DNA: TGTGCCTGGAGTGTGATGGGAGTGGCTGAAGCTTTCTTT. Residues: CAWSVMGVAEAFF.

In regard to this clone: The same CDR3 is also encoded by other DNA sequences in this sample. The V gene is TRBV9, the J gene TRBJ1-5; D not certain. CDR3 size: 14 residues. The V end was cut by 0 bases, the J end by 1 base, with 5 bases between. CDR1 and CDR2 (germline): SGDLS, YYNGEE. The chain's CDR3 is CASSVGGSNQPQHF. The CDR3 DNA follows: TGTGCCAGCAGCGTAGGAGGGAGCAATCAGCCCCAGCATTTT.

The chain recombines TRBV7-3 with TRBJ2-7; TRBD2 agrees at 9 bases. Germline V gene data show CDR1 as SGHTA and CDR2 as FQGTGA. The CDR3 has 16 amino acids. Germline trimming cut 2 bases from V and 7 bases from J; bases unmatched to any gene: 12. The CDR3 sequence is CASSLAGPSGKREQYF. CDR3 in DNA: TGTGCCAGCAGCTTAGCGGGTCCTAGCGGGAAGCGGGAGCAGTACTTC.

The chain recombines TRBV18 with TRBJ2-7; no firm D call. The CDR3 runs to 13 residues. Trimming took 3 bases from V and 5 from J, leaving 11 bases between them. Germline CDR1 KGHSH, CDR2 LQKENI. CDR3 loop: CASSPNPGDEQYF. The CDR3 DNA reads TGTGCCAGCTCACCGAACCCAGGCGACGAGCAGTACTTC. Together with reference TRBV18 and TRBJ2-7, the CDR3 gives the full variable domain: NAGVMQNPRHLVRRRGQEARLRCSPMKGHSHVYWYRQLPEEGLKFMVYLQKENIIDESGMPKERFSAEFPKEGPSILRIQQVVRGDSAAYFCASSPNPGDEQYFGPGTRLTVT.

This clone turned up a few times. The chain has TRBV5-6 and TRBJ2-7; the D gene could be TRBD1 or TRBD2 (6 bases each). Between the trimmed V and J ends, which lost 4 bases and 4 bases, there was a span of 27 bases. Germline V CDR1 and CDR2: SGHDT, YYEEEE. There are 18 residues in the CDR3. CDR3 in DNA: TGTGCCAGCAGCCCGTGGGGCGGGACACTCGTAAGTTCATACGAGCAGTACGTC. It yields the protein CASSPWGGTLVSSYEQYV.

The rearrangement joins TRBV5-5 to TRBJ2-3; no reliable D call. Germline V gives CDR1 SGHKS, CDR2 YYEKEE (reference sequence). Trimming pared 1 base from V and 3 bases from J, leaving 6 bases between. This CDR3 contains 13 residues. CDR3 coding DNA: TGTGCCAGCAGCTTGTTGCAGACAGATACGCAGTATTTT. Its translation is CASSLLQTDTQYF.

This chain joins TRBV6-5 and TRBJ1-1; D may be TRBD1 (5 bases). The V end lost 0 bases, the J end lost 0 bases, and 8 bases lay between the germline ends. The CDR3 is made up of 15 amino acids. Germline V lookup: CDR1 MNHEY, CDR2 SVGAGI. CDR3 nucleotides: TGTGCCAGCAGTTACTCGGGACCCTTGAACACTGAAGCTTTCTTT. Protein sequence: CASSYSGPLNTEAFF.

This chain's CDR3 is CASAQGAGNFDTQYF. The CDR3, as DNA: TGTGCCAGCGCGCAAGGGGCAGGGAATTTCGATACGCAGTATTTT. The rearrangement links TRBV16 to TRBJ2-3, with D possibly matching TRBD1 (5 bases). The V gene lost 8 bases and the J gene lost 6 bases, with 21 bases spanning the gap. The CDR3 has 15 residues. Germline lookup yields CDR1 KGHSY and CDR2 FQNENV.

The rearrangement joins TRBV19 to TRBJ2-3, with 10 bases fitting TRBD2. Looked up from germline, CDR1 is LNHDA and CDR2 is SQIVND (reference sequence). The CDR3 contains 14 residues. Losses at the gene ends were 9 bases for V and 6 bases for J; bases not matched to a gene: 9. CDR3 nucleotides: TGTGCCAGCGGAGTAGCGGGAGGATGGGATACGCAGTATTTT. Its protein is CASGVAGGWDTQYF. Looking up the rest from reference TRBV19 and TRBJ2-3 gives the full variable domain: DGGITQSPKYLFRKEGQNVTLSCEQNLNHDAMYWYRQDPGQGLRLIYYSQIVNDFQKGDIAEGYSVSREKKESFPLTVTSAQKNPTAFYLCASGVAGGWDTQYFGPGTRLTVL.

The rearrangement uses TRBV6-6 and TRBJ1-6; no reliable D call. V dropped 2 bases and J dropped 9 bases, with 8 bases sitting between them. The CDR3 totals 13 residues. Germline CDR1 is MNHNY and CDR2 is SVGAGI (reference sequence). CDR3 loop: CASSYMSASPLHF. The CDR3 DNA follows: TGTGCCAGCAGTTACATGTCTGCTTCACCCCTCCACTTT.

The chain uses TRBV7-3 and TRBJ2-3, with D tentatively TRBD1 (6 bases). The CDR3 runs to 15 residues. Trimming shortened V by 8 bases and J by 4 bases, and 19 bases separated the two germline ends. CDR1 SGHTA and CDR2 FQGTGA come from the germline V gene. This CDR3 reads CASHETGGGADTQYF. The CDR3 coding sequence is TGTGCCAGCCACGAGACAGGAGGAGGCGCAGATACGCAGTATTTT.

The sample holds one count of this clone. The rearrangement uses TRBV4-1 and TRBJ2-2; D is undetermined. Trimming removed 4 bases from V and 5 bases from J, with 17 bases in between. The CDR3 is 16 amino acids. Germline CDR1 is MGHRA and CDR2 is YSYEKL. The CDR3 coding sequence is TGCGCCAGCAGCCTTTTTCGAACTCACGAGACCGGGGAGCTGTTTTTT. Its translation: CASSLFRTHETGELFF.

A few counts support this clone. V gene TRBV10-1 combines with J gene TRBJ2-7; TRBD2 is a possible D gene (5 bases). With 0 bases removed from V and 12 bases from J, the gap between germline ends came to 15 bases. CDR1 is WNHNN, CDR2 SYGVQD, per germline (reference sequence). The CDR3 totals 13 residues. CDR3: CASSESTDRRPYV. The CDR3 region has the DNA TGCGCCAGCAGTGAGTCGACGGACCGGAGGCCGTACGTC.

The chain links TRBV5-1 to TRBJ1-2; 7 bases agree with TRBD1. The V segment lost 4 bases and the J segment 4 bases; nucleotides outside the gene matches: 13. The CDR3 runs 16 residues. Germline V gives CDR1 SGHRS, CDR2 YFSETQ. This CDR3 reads CASSLKSRDSFYGYTF. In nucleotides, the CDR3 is TGCGCCAGCAGCCTTAAATCAAGGGACAGCTTCTATGGCTACACCTTC.

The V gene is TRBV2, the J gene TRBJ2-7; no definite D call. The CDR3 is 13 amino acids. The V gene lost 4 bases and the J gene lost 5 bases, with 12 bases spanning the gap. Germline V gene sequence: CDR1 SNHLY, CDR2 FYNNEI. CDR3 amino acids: CASSGQTSHEQYV. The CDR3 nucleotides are TGTGCCAGCAGTGGGCAGACTTCCCACGAGCAGTACGTC.